This T cell receptor (beta chain) came from a study of blood T cell repertoires in COVID-19. Per the authors' pipeline: Researchers report that nucleated cell counts were estimated from reference gene primer amplification. The table came from immunoSEQ multiplex PCR; TCRdb's copy has only in-frame clones and leaves some out. The V and J calls and clone size are taken from that table; D and trimming were inferred from the DNA. There are approximately 59,000 clones in the sample; roughly 81% occur only once, and approximately 15% lies in the top ten. The CDR3 runs 13 residues. Trimming took off 3 bases at V and 5 bases at J, with 10 bases between the two ends. CDR1 and CDR2 from the germline V gene are MNHEY and SVGEGT.

The chain links TRBV6-2 or TRBV6-3 to TRBJ1-1, with TRBD1 as a possible D gene (6 bases). Sample: peripheral blood. The receptor was derived from an elderly man with acute or convalescent COVID-19. The CDR3, as DNA: TGTGCCAGCAGTTATGAGGGGGAAACTGAAGCTTTCTTT. Translated, it gives CASSYEGETEAFF.